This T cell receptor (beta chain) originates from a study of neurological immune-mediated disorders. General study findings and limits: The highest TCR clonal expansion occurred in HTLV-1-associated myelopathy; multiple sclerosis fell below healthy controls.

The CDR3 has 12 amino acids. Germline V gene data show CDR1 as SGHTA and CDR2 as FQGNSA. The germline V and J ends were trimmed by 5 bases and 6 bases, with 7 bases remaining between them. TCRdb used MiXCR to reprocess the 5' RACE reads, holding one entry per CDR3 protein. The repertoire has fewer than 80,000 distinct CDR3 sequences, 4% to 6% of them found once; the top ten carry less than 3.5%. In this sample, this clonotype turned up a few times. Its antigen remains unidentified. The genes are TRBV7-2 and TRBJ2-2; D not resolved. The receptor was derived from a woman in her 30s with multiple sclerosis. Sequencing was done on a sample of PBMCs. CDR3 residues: CASSLNSGELFF. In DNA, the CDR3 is TGTGCCAGCAGCCTTAATTCCGGGGAGCTGTTTTTT. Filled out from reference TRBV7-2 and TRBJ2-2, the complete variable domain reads GAGVSQSPSNKVTEKGKDVELRCDPISGHTALYWYRQSLGQGLEFLIYFQGNSAPDKSGLPSDRFSAERTGGSVSTLTIQRTQQEDSAVYLCASSLNSGELFFGEGSRLTVL.